The entry below gives a single T cell receptor (beta chain) sequence along with its context. As yet, its antigen is unknown. 13 Jbeta primers and 60 Vbeta primers were used for the PCR. The repertoire was sequenced with immunoSEQ multiplex PCR; TCRdb's copy has only in-frame clones and lacks some. In the table there are 180,000 or so clones, just under 80% of which are singletons. These donors, healthy bone marrow donors, were studied. This specimen belongs to a study of cytomegalovirus exposure and HLA in healthy donors. Overall study results and limits: Roughly 170 TCR beta chains were listed as cytomegalovirus-associated.

Sequenced input: PBMCs. The clonotype was recovered from a female donor in good health and CMV-seronegative.

The CDR3 reads CASSAHGGTEAFF. DNA for the CDR3: TGTGCCAGCAGTGCCCACGGGGGCACTGAAGCTTTCTTT. V usage is TRBV6-1 and J usage is TRBJ1-1; perhaps TRBD1 as D (5 bases). The germline gives CDR1 MNHNS, CDR2 SASEGT. Trimming removed 4 bases from V and 4 bases from J, with 10 bases in between. CDR3 length: 13 amino acids.